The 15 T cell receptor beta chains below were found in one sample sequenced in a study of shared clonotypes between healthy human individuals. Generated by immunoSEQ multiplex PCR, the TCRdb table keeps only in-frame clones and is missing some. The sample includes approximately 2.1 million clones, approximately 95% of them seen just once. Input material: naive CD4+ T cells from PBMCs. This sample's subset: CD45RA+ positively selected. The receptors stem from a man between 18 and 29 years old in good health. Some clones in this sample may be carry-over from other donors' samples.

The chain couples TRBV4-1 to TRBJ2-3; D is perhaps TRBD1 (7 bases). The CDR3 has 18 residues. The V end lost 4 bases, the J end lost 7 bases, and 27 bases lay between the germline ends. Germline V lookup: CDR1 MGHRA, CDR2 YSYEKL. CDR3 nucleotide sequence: TGCGCCAGCAGCCTTATTTGGGGAGGAGACAGGGAAAAACATACGCAGTATTTT. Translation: CASSLIWGGDREKHTQYF.

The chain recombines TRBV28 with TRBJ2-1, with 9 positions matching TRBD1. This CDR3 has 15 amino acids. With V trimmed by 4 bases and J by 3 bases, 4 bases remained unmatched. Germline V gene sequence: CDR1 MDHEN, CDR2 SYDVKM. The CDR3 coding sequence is TGTGCCAGCAGTTCCATGGGACAGGGCTACAATGAGCAGTTCTTC. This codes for CASSSMGQGYNEQFF.

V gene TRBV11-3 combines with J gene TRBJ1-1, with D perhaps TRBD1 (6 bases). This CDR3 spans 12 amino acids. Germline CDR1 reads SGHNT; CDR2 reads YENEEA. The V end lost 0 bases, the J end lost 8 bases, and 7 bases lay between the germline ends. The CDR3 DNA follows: TGTGCCAGCAGCTTAGAACAGGGAGAAGCTTTCTTT. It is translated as CASSLEQGEAFF.

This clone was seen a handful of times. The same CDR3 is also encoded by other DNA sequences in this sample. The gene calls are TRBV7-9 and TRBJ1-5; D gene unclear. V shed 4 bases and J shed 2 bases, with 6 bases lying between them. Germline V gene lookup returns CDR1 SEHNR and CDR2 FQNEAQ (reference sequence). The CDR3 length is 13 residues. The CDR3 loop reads CASSSRGNQPQHF. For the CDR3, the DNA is TGTGCCAGCAGCTCTCGGGGCAATCAGCCCCAGCATTTT. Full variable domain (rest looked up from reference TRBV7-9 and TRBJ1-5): DTGVSQNPRHKITKRGQNVTFRCDPISEHNRLYWYRQTLGQGPEFLTYFQNEAQLEKSRLLSDRFSAERPKGSFSTLEIQRTEQGDSAMYLCASSSRGNQPQHFGDGTRLSIL.

The CDR3 here is CASSLRQPGYTF. The CDR3 DNA reads TGTGCCAGCAGTTTACGCCAACCTGGCTACACCTTC. The chain recombines TRBV28 with TRBJ1-2; D gene ambiguous. The CDR3 length is 12 residues. Trimming took 2 bases from V and 7 from J, leaving 8 bases between them. CDR1 and CDR2 (germline): MDHEN, SYDVKM.

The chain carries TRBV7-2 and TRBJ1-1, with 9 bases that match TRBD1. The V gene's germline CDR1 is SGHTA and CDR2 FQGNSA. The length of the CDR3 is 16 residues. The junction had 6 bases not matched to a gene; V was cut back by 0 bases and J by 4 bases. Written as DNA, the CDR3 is TGTGCCAGCAGCTTAGCGGGGACAGGGCAGGGCACTGAAGCTTTCTTT. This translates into CASSLAGTGQGTEAFF.

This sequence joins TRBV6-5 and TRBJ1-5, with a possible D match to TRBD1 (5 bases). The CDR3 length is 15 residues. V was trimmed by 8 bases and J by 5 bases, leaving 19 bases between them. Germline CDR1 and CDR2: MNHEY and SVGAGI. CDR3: CASFPSRVGDQPQHF. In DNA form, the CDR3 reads TGTGCCAGCTTTCCCTCCAGGGTAGGTGATCAGCCCCAGCATTTT.

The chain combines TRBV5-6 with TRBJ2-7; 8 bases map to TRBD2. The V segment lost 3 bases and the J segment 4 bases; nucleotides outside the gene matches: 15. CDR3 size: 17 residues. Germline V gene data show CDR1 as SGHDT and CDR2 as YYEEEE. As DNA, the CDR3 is TGTGCCAGCAGCTACAGGGCGGGAGGCCAGGTATCTTACGAGCAGTACTTC. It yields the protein CASSYRAGGQVSYEQYF.

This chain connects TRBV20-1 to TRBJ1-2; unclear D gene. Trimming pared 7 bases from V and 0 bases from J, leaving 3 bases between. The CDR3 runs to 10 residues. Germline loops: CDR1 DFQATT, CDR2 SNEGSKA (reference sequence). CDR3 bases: TGCAGTGACTCTAACTATGGCTACACCTTC. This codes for CSDSNYGYTF.

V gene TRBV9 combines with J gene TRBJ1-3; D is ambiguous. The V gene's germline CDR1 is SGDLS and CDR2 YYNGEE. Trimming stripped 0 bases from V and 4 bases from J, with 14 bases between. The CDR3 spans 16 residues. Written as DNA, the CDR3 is TGTGCCAGCAGCGTAGATGCAGTGACGGCCGGAAACACCATATATTTT. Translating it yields CASSVDAVTAGNTIYF.

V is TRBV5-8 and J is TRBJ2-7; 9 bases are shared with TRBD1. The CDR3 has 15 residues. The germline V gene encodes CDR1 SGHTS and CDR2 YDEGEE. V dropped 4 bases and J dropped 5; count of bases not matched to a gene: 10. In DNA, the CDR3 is TGTGCCAGCAGCCCACGCTCCGGGACAGGGAACGAGCAGTACTTC. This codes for CASSPRSGTGNEQYF.

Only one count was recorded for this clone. CDR3 loop: CASSSLAGPVETQYF. CDR3 DNA: TGTGCCAGCAGTTCACTAGCGGGGCCCGTTGAGACCCAGTACTTC. The chain combines TRBV6-5 with TRBJ2-5; 10 bases align to TRBD2. The trim removed 4 bases at V and 5 bases at J, leaving 7 bases unmatched. CDR3 length equals 15 residues. CDR1 is MNHEY and CDR2 is SVGAGI in the germline V gene.

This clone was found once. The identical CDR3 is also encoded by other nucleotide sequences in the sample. The CDR3 loop is CASSYSGQNYEQYF. In DNA, the CDR3 is TGTGCCAGCAGTTACTCAGGTCAGAACTACGAGCAGTACTTC. This chain connects TRBV6-6 to TRBJ2-7; D call uncertain. The germline V gene has CDR1 MNHNY and CDR2 SVGAGI (reference sequence). V lost 0 bases to trimming and J lost 3 bases, with 9 bases between them. This CDR3 has 14 amino acids.

CDR3: CASSRSGRSYEQYF. CDR3 sequence (DNA): TGTGCCAGCAGCCGAAGCGGGAGGTCCTACGAGCAGTACTTC. The chain employs TRBV7-9 and TRBJ2-5; TRBD2 agrees at 9 bases. The better agreement between TRBJ2-7 and the DNA end casts doubt on the J call. The CDR3 is made up of 14 amino acids. The germline gives CDR1 SEHNR, CDR2 FQNEAQ (reference sequence).

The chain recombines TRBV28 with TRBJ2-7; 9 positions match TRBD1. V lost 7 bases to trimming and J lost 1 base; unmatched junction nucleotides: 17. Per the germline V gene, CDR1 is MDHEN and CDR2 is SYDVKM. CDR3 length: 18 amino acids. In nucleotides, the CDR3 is TGTGCCAGCAAAAATGGGGGAATTGGGACAGGGCGTTCCTACGAGCAGTACTTC. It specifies CASKNGGIGTGRSYEQYF.